Below, one T cell receptor beta chain is given with its context. The data are from a study of blood T cell repertoires in COVID-19. Across the study: From the United States, Italy and Spain came samples of acute and convalescent COVID-19. The analysed material was cDNA or gDNA that came from T cells, B-cell-depleted T cells, or PBMCs.

Germline V gene lookup returns CDR1 MNHEY and CDR2 SVGAGI. CDR3 length: 15 amino acids. Losses at the gene ends were 5 bases for V and 5 bases for J; bases not matched to a gene: 9. In the authors' methods: How many nucleated cells were present was estimated from reference gene primer amplification. Data came from immunoSEQ multiplex PCR; TCRdb stores just in-frame clones and leaves some out. Clonal size and the V and J genes are those of that table, whereas D and trimming came from the DNA. This table holds some 190,000 clones, approximately 79% found once. The material sequenced was peripheral blood. The chain carries TRBV6-5 and TRBJ1-5; 7 nucleotides match TRBD1. The clonotype originates from a woman in her forties or fifties with acute or convalescent COVID-19. The DNA of the CDR3 is TGTGCCAGCAGTCCCCGACAGGGCGGCGATCAGCCCCAGCATTTT. Protein: CASSPRQGGDQPQHF.